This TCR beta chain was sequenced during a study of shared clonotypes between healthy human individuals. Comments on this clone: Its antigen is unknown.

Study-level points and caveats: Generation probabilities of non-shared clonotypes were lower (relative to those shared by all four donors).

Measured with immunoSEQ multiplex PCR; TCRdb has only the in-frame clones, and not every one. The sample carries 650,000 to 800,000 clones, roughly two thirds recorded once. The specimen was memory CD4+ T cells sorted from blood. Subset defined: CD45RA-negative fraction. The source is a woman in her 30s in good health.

CDR3 protein: CAWSVGGAMSYEQYF. The CDR3 DNA follows: TGTGCCTGGAGTGTAGGGGGCGCGATGAGTTACGAGCAGTACTTC. The chain joins TRBV30 to TRBJ2-5, with 7 nucleotides matching TRBD1. The J call may be mistaken, given a closer DNA end match to TRBJ2-7. CDR3 length: 15 amino acids. CDR1 GTSNPN and CDR2 SVGIG come from the germline V gene (reference sequence).